Below, one TCR beta chain is given with its context. Its cognate antigen is unknown. Only in-frame clones appear in the TCRdb table, and some are missing; sequencing was by immunoSEQ multiplex PCR. The table records around 100,000 clones, about 94% of them present only once. The J segment lost 2 bases and the V segment lost 4 bases, leaving 10 bases of the junction unmatched. CDR1 and CDR2 from the germline V gene are MGHRA and YSYEKL. This CDR3 spans 16 amino acids. These data are taken from a study of siplizumab effects on memory and regulatory T cells. Study results and caveats: Significant reduction of alloreactive sequences traceable to unstimulated CD4+ memory cells was observed with siplizumab. Researchers could map only a minor fraction of alloreactive clones to unstimulated subsets. Proliferating Tregs in siplizumab cultures were never verified as suppressive. Roughly 75-95% of proliferating CD4+ or CD8+ clones lacked an assignable naive or memory phenotype.

This TCR was recovered from a human donor in good health. The chain employs TRBV4-1 and TRBJ1-1; 7 bases line up with TRBD1. The sequencing input was Tregs sorted from blood. CDR3 in DNA: TGCGCCAGCAGCCTCGTGTCCGGGACAGTTAACACTGAAGCTTTCTTT. Protein sequence: CASSLVSGTVNTEAFF.